This is a list of T cell receptor beta chains from one sample in a study of T-cell reconstitution after alpha-beta-depleted transplantation in children. MiXCR was run by TCRdb on the PCR reads, yielding one entry per CDR3 protein. Seen here are 45,000 to 55,000 distinct CDR3 sequences, roughly 8.7% observed once, and the top ten hold 27%. The source was PBMCs, mostly from graft donor cells, collected 60 days after TCRalphabeta/CD19-depleted stem cell transplant. The origin of the receptors is a male patient between 2 and 15 years old who had a stem cell transplant for chronic granulomatous disease, so the T cells may come from the graft donor. The CDR3 runs from the conserved cysteine through the conserved F or W. The D gene is left open where the match is weak. Expanded clones get a size class; other rows say once, few or many, or leave the size out.

>TRBV10-2|many|TRBJ1-5|TRBD1
CASSDPGQGSQPQHF
TGCGCCAGCAGCGACCCGGGACAGGGCAGTCAGCCCCAGCATTTT
>TRBV20-1|NA|TRBJ2-7|NA
CSALTGRASYEQYF
TGCAGTGCTTTAACAGGGCGGGCCTCCTACGAGCAGTACTTC
>TRBV12-3/TRBV12-4|NA|TRBJ1-3|NA
CGSRGSDSGNTIYF
TGTGGCAGCAGAGGGTCTGACTCTGGAAACACCATATATTTT
>TRBV18|many|TRBJ2-5|NA
CASSPEGETQYF
TGTGCCAGCTCACCAGAGGGCGAGACCCAGTACTTC
>TRBV5-6|many|TRBJ2-5|TRBD2
CASSLLDGTSGNQETQYF
TGTGCCAGCAGCTTGCTTGATGGGACTAGCGGGAACCAAGAGACCCAGTACTTC
>TRBV5-4|NA|TRBJ2-5|NA
CASSFGREQETQYF
TGTGCCAGCAGCTTCGGACGGGAACAAGAGACCCAGTACTTC
>TRBV5-1|few|TRBJ2-2|NA
CASSLNLWASGSPTGELFF
TGCGCCAGCAGCTTAAACCTCTGGGCGAGCGGCTCACCAACCGGGGAGCTGTTTTTT
>TRBV5-1|many|TRBJ2-3|NA
CASIETGASTDTQYF
TGCGCCAGCATTGAGACAGGAGCGAGCACAGATACGCAGTATTTT
>TRBV19|many|TRBJ2-1|TRBD1
CARRGQISYNEQFF
TGTGCCAGAAGGGGACAGATCTCCTACAATGAGCAGTTCTTC
>TRBV24-1|NA|TRBJ1-2|NA
CATSAIEGSSGSFGYTF
TGTGCCACCAGTGCCATAGAAGGGTCATCAGGGTCCTTTGGCTACACCTTC
>TRBV21-1|many|TRBJ2-7|NA
CAGVRHEQYF
TGTGCCGGCGTGAGGCACGAGCAGTACTTC
>TRBV20-1|NA|TRBJ2-7|NA
CSAWDRLQYF
TGCAGTGCGTGGGACCGGCTCCAGTACTTC
>TRBV20-1|many|TRBJ2-1|TRBD2
CSAPGLAGYSSYNEQFF
TGCAGTGCTCCCGGACTAGCGGGTTATAGCTCCTACAATGAGCAGTTCTTC
>TRBV5-5|many|TRBJ2-1|NA
CASSLGRALLVDNEQFF
TGTGCCAGCAGCTTGGGGCGAGCGCTACTGGTGGACAATGAGCAGTTCTTC
>TRBV14|many|TRBJ2-1|TRBD2
CASSTSARRGEQFF
TGTGCCAGCAGCACTAGCGCCCGGCGGGGTGAGCAGTTCTTC
>TRBV4-3|many|TRBJ2-7|NA
CASSQDEDGAYEQYF
TGCGCCAGCAGCCAAGATGAGGACGGAGCCTACGAGCAGTACTTC
>TRBV6-4|many|TRBJ2-3|TRBD2
CASSDSTSGSTDTQYF
TGTGCCAGCAGTGACTCGACTAGCGGGAGCACAGATACGCAGTATTTT
>TRBV6-4|few|TRBJ2-6|NA
CASSDTGGANVLTF
TGTGCCAGCAGTGATACAGGTGGCGCCAACGTCCTGACTTTC
>TRBV3-1|many|TRBJ2-5|NA
CASSQGGKETQYF
TGTGCCAGCAGCCAAGGGGGGAAAGAGACCCAGTACTTC
>TRBV5-1|NA|TRBJ2-7|NA
CASSLPTNSYEQYF
TGCGCCAGCAGCTTGCCCACTAACTCCTACGAGCAGTACTTC
>TRBV20-1|few|TRBJ2-5|TRBD2
CSARDFGSSRDYIQETQYF
TGCAGTGCTAGAGATTTCGGGTCAAGCCGGGACTACATTCAAGAGACCCAGTACTTC
>TRBV11-3|few|TRBJ2-1|TRBD1
CASSLGRTGGTNEQFF
TGTGCCAGCAGCTTAGGCAGGACAGGGGGTACTAATGAGCAGTTCTTC
>TRBV6-1|once|TRBJ2-7|TRBD2
CASSRTSGSFYEQYF
TGTGCCAGCAGCCGAACTAGCGGGAGCTTCTACGAGCAGTACTTC
>TRBV28|NA|TRBJ1-4|NA
CASSRAGLNEKLFF
TGTGCCAGCAGCCGGGCAGGACTTAATGAAAAACTGTTTTTT
>TRBV6-5|NA|TRBJ2-3|TRBD2
CASSFGLAGTDTQYF
TGTGCCAGCAGTTTCGGACTAGCGGGAACAGATACGCAGTATTTT
>TRBV7-3|many|TRBJ2-1|TRBD2
CASSWVGGGKNEQFF
TGTGCCAGCAGCTGGGTTGGGGGAGGGAAAAATGAGCAGTTCTTC
>TRBV5-1|many|TRBJ1-2|TRBD1
CASSLGGTGHFYGYTF
TGCGCCAGCAGCTTGGGTGGGACAGGCCATTTCTATGGCTACACCTTC
>TRBV5-1|many|TRBJ1-2|NA
CASKGGRNYGYTF
TGCGCCAGCAAAGGAGGTAGAAACTATGGCTACACCTTC
>TRBV20-1|many|TRBJ2-1|TRBD2
CSAMGLVPHEQFF
TGCAGTGCTATGGGACTAGTCCCCCATGAGCAGTTCTTC
>TRBV20-1|many|TRBJ1-1|NA
CSARDSQGTLQAFF
TGCAGTGCTAGAGATTCCCAGGGGACCTTGCAAGCTTTCTTT
>TRBV4-3|many|TRBJ2-2|NA
CASSQDLASTGELFF
TGCGCCAGCAGCCAAGACCTAGCGAGCACCGGGGAGCTGTTTTTT
>TRBV7-9|many|TRBJ2-1|NA
CASSLGDTYVYNEQFF
TGTGCCAGCAGCTTAGGGGACACTTACGTCTACAATGAGCAGTTCTTC
>TRBV7-2|many|TRBJ2-3|NA
CASSFLALDTQYF
TGTGCCAGCAGCTTTCTCGCGCTGGATACGCAGTATTTT
>TRBV4-1|many|TRBJ1-1|NA
CASSLNTEAFF
TGCGCCAGCAGCCTTAACACTGAAGCTTTCTTT
>TRBV28|many|TRBJ2-1|NA
CASSSPNYEQFF
TGTGCCAGCAGTTCCCCTAATTATGAGCAGTTCTTC
>TRBV4-2|many|TRBJ2-5|NA
CASSQEWGQGKETQYF
TGTGCCAGCAGCCAAGAGTGGGGACAAGGGAAAGAGACCCAGTACTTC
>TRBV29-1|many|TRBJ1-1|NA
CSETRVEGTEAFF
TGCAGCGAAACCAGGGTTGAGGGCACTGAAGCTTTCTTT
>TRBV7-8|many|TRBJ2-5|NA
CASSLTGRLQETQYF
TGTGCCAGCAGCCTAACAGGACGGCTCCAAGAGACCCAGTACTTC
>TRBV27|many|TRBJ2-5|TRBD1
CASSPFSGQGRETQYF
TGTGCCAGCAGTCCCTTTTCGGGACAGGGTCGGGAGACCCAGTACTTC
>TRBV6-2/TRBV6-3|many|TRBJ2-6|TRBD2
CASTLTSGSDFTGANVLTF
TGTGCCAGCACCCTGACTAGCGGGAGTGATTTTACTGGGGCCAACGTCCTGACTTTC
>TRBV27|many|TRBJ2-2|TRBD1
CASSLSSGQGLAGELFF
TGTGCCAGCAGTTTATCGTCGGGACAGGGTTTAGCCGGGGAGCTGTTTTTT
>TRBV20-1|many|TRBJ1-3|TRBD1
CSARTGGNGNTIYF
TGCAGTGCCCGGACAGGCGGTAATGGAAACACCATATATTTT
>TRBV14|many|TRBJ2-1|NA
CASSQGLGREQFF
TGTGCCAGCAGCCAGGGTCTTGGACGGGAGCAGTTCTTC
>TRBV21-1|few|TRBJ1-3|NA
CASSKETDRQLNTIYF
TGTGCCAGCAGCAAAGAAACGGACAGGCAACTGAACACCATATATTTT
>TRBV5-1|NA|TRBJ2-5|TRBD2
CASSLGSGRGQETQYF
TGCGCCAGCAGCTTGGGAAGCGGGAGGGGACAAGAGACCCAGTACTTC
>TRBV30|few|TRBJ2-7|NA
CAWGPSREQYF
TGTGCCTGGGGGCCATCCCGGGAGCAGTACTTC
>TRBV7-3|NA|TRBJ2-3|TRBD2
CASSPTSGSTDTQYF
TGTGCCAGCAGCCCGACTAGCGGGAGCACAGATACGCAGTATTTT
>TRBV23-1|few|TRBJ2-3|TRBD2
CASSQSRESSTDTQYF
TGCGCCAGCAGTCAATCGCGGGAGTCGTCGACAGATACGCAGTATTTT
>TRBV5-1|many|TRBJ2-7|NA
CASSLVVSPYEQYF
TGCGCCAGCAGCTTGGTGGTGTCACCTTACGAGCAGTACTTC
>TRBV27|NA|TRBJ2-1|TRBD2
CASSLGTMQFF
TGTGCCAGCAGTTTGGGGACTATGCAGTTCTTC
>TRBV11-3|few|TRBJ1-4|TRBD1
CASSLFRGRWGTNEKLFF
TGTGCCAGCAGCTTATTCAGGGGGCGATGGGGGACTAATGAAAAACTGTTTTTT
>TRBV20-1|few|TRBJ1-4|TRBD1
CSARPRRPGGAPDEKLFF
TGCAGTGCTCGCCCTAGACGCCCAGGGGGGGCGCCGGATGAAAAACTGTTTTTT
>TRBV13|many|TRBJ1-3|NA
CASSVSEGNTIYF
TGTGCCAGCAGCGTCTCGGAAGGAAACACCATATATTTT
>TRBV4-2|many|TRBJ2-2|TRBD2
CASSQASGRANTGELFF
TGTGCCAGCAGCCAAGCTAGCGGGAGGGCGAACACCGGGGAGCTGTTTTTT
>TRBV27|few|TRBJ2-1|TRBD2
CASSGLAGGPENEQFF
TGTGCCAGCAGTGGATTAGCGGGAGGGCCGGAGAATGAGCAGTTCTTC
>TRBV11-3|NA|TRBJ2-2|NA
CASSLVPGNTGELFF
TGTGCCAGCAGCTTAGTCCCGGGGAACACCGGGGAGCTGTTTTTT
>TRBV29-1|many|TRBJ2-3|TRBD1
CSVGDRDYTQYF
TGCAGCGTTGGTGACAGGGATTATACGCAGTATTTT